This TCR beta chain was identified in a study of cytotoxic CD8 clonotypes in ibrutinib-treated CLL. Study details: A median about 11 months of treatment, range 6 to 36, preceded the collection of response samples. General observations from the study: Sustained-remission and progressing patients had unequal sampling times.

The length of the CDR3 is 15 residues. Germline CDR1 reads SGHDT; CDR2 reads YYEEEE. V gave up 0 bases and J gave up 0 bases, with 9 bases separating them. As concerns this clone: The antigen is not known.

The repertoire was sequenced with immunoSEQ multiplex PCR; TCRdb's copy has only in-frame clones and lacks some. Here the sample spans some 200,000 clones, roughly 77% being singletons. This clonotype originated in a human donor with chronic lymphocytic leukemia. Source: PBMCs, taken after 12 months of ibrutinib treatment. J is TRBJ1-1 and V is TRBV5-6; no reliable D call. The DNA of the CDR3 is TGTGCCAGCAGCTTGGGGCAGGTAATGAACACTGAAGCTTTCTTT. It is translated as CASSLGQVMNTEAFF.